This TCR beta chain was recovered during a study of blood T cell repertoires in COVID-19. Overall study: Whether acute or convalescent, the COVID-19 samples came from the United States, Italy and Spain. In each case, the material was cDNA or gDNA derived from T cells, B-cell-depleted T cells, or PBMCs.

Patients of the Seattle cohort, enrolled during active infection, were followed longitudinally. Source study methods: Estimated nucleated cell counts came from reference gene primer amplification. Libraries were prepared by immunoSEQ multiplex PCR; TCRdb keeps only in-frame clonotypes and omits some of them. V, J and clone size derive from that table, while D and trimming were established from the DNA sequence. This table has 150,000 to 200,000 clones, 80% to 85% appearing once. Per germline, CDR1 SGHAT and CDR2 FQDESV (reference sequence). The length of the CDR3 is 14 residues. Trimming stripped 6 bases from V and 5 bases from J, with 16 bases between.

The chain uses TRBV11-1 and TRBJ1-2; D perhaps matches TRBD1 (6 bases). Sequencing was carried out using peripheral blood. This receptor was taken from a woman aged 70-85 years with COVID-19, enrolled during active disease. The CDR3, as DNA: TGTGCCAGCAGTTCCGGGACAAGTCAGTATGGCTACACCTTC. Protein: CASSSGTSQYGYTF.